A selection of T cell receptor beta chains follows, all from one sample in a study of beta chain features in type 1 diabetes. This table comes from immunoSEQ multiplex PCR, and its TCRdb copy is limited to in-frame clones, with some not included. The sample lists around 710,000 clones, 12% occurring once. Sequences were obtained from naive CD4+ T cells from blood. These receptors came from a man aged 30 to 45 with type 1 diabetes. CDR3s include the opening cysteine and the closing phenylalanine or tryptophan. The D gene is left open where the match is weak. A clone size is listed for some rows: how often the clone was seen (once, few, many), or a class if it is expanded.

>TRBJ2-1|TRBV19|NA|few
CASSPRGGARDEQFF
TGTGCCAGTAGCCCTCGCGGGGGCGCTAGGGATGAGCAGTTCTTC
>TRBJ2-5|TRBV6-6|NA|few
CASSTPRSGQETQYF
TGTGCCAGCAGTACACCAAGGAGTGGCCAAGAGACCCAGTACTTC
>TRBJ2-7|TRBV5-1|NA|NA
CASSLAARYEQYF
TGCGCCAGCAGCTTGGCGGCCCGCTACGAGCAGTACTTC
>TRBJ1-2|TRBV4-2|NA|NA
CASSQGDIQEGYTF
TGTGCCAGCAGCCAAGGGGACATCCAGGAGGGCTACACCTTC
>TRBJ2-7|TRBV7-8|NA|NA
CASSLGHYRAYEQYF
TGTGCCAGCAGCTTAGGTCACTATAGGGCCTACGAGCAGTACTTC
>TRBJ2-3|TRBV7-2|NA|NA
CASSVQGLTDTQYF
TGTGCCAGCAGCGTACAGGGTTTAACAGATACGCAGTATTTT
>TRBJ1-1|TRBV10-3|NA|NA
CAISESIGVGSHMNTEAFF
TGTGCCATCAGTGAGTCGATCGGGGTCGGGTCACACATGAACACTGAAGCTTTCTTT
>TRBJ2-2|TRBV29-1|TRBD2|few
CSGRSSGGTSGELFF
TGCAGCGGGCGGTCCAGCGGGGGAACTTCCGGGGAGCTGTTTTTT
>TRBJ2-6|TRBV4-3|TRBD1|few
CASSQDFRTGTGANVLTF
TGCGCCAGCAGCCAAGATTTTCGGACAGGGACAGGGGCCAACGTCCTGACTTTC
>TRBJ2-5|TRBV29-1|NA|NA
CSVVSPLETQYF
TGCAGCGTTGTATCTCCCCTAGAGACCCAGTACTTC
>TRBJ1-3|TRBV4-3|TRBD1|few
CASSQGTTGPGNTIYF
TGCGCCAGCAGCCAAGGGACGACAGGGCCTGGAAACACCATATATTTT
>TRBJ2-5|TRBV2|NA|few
CASSMNYRDTFTQETQYF
TGTGCCAGCAGTATGAACTACCGGGACACCTTCACCCAAGAGACCCAGTACTTC
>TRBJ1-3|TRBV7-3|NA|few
CASSLEGRRRNTIYF
TGTGCCAGCAGCCTCGAAGGTAGGCGGAGAAACACCATATATTTT
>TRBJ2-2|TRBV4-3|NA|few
CASSQEPGSNTGELFF
TGCGCCAGCAGCCAAGAACCAGGATCGAACACCGGGGAGCTGTTTTTT
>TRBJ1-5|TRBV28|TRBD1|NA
CASITGVQPQHF
TGTGCCAGCATCACAGGGGTCCAGCCCCAGCATTTT
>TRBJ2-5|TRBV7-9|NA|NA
CASSLRPGPIQETQYF
TGTGCCAGCAGCTTAAGGCCAGGCCCAATCCAAGAGACCCAGTACTTC
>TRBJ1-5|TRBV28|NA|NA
CASRYRDNQPQHF
TGTGCCAGCAGATACAGGGACAATCAGCCCCAGCATTTT
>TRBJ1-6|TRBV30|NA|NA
CAWKGNGNSPLHF
TGTGCCTGGAAGGGGAACGGTAATTCACCCCTCCACTTT
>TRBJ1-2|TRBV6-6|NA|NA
CASSYSSQSYGYTF
TGTGCCAGCAGTTACTCTTCCCAGAGTTATGGCTACACCTTC
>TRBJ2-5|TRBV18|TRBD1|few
CASSPTKRTGLETQYF
TGTGCCAGCTCACCGACAAAGAGGACAGGGTTAGAGACCCAGTACTTC
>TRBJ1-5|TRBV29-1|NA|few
CSAGTVRDQPQHF
TGCAGCGCTGGGACCGTCAGGGATCAGCCCCAGCATTTT
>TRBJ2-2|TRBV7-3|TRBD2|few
CASSSAGLVGSGELFF
TGTGCCAGCAGCTCAGCAGGACTAGTAGGATCCGGGGAGCTGTTTTTT
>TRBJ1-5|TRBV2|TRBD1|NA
CASRTGPYQPQHF
TGTGCCAGCAGGACAGGGCCGTATCAGCCCCAGCATTTT
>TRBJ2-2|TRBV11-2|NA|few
CASSSTRTGNTGELFF
TGTGCCAGCAGCTCAACCCGGACGGGGAACACCGGGGAGCTGTTTTTT
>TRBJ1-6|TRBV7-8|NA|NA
CASSRVGDSPLHF
TGTGCCAGCAGCCGGGTTGGGGATTCACCCCTCCACTTT
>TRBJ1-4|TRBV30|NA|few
CAWSEGLLNEKLFF
TGTGCCTGGAGTGAGGGGCTTCTTAATGAAAAACTGTTTTTT
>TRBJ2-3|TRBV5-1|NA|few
CASSLDVMRGDTQYF
TGCGCCAGCAGCTTGGATGTTATGAGGGGTGATACGCAGTATTTT
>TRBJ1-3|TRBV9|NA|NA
CASSVAGSGNTIYF
TGTGCCAGCAGCGTAGCGGGCTCTGGAAACACCATATATTTT
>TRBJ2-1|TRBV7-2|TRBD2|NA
CASSLGATSGVSYEQFF
TGTGCCAGCAGCTTAGGAGCGACTAGCGGGGTAAGCTATGAGCAGTTCTTC
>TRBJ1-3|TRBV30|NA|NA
CAFEHDRSSSGNTIYF
TGTGCCTTTGAGCATGACAGGTCAAGCTCTGGAAACACCATATATTTT
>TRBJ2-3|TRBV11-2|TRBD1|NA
CASSRGQGTDTQYF
TGTGCCAGCAGCAGAGGACAGGGCACAGATACGCAGTATTTT
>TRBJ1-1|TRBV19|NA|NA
CASSVDLAVAFF
TGTGCCAGTAGTGTCGATCTGGCGGTGGCTTTCTTT
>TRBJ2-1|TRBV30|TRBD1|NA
CAWSAGQGAEQFF
TGTGCCTGGAGTGCCGGACAGGGGGCTGAGCAGTTCTTC
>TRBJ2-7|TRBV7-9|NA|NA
CASSLKVYEQYF
TGTGCCAGCAGCTTGAAAGTCTACGAGCAGTACTTC
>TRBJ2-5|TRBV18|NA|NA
CASSPPNGHKETQYF
TGTGCCAGCTCACCGCCTAACGGACACAAAGAGACCCAGTACTTC
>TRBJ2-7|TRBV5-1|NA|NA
CASSAAYEQYF
TGCGCCAGCAGCGCAGCCTACGAGCAGTACTTC
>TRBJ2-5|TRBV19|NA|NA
CASTGRGSLGGTQYF
TGTGCCAGTACTGGCCGGGGCTCTCTGGGAGGGACCCAGTACTTC
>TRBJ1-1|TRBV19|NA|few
CASSIAGAEAFF
TGTGCCAGTAGTATAGCAGGGGCTGAAGCTTTCTTT
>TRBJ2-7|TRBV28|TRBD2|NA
CASNQRGYEQYF
TGTGCCAGCAACCAGCGGGGCTACGAGCAGTACTTC
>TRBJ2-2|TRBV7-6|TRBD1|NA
CASSKGTGGLTGELFF
TGTGCCAGCAGCAAGGGGACAGGGGGCCTCACCGGGGAGCTGTTTTTT
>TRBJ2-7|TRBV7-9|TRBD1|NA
CASSLAGQVPYEQYF
TGTGCCAGCAGCTTAGCGGGACAGGTACCCTACGAGCAGTACTTC
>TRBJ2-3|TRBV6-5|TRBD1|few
CASSSTGGTDTQYF
TGTGCCAGCAGTTCGACAGGGGGGACAGATACGCAGTATTTT
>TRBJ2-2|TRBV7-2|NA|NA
CASSYRGLKDGELFF
TGTGCCAGCAGCTACCGGGGGTTAAAGGACGGGGAGCTGTTTTTT
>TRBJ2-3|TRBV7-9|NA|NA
CASSSNTRGKTDTQYF
TGTGCCAGCAGCTCTAACACCAGGGGAAAGACAGATACGCAGTATTTT